This passage covers 17 T cell receptor beta chains from one sample sequenced in a study of Graves' ophthalmopathy and Graves' hyperthyroidism. The sequenced template was RNA, covering the TCR beta CDR3 region. RT-PCR in the first round used HTBI primers; a second-round multiplex PCR followed. One entry per CDR3 protein results from TCRdb running MiXCR on the multiplex PCR reads. The sample lists hundreds of thousands of distinct CDR3 sequences, about 21% occurring once. The specimen sequenced was peripheral blood. The receptor set was obtained from a woman under 30 with stable Graves' hyperthyroidism.

This clonotype showed up many times. The V and J genes are TRBV5-1 and TRBJ2-2; D is undetermined. V was clipped by 2 bases and J by 7 bases, with 12 bases between them. Germline assignment: CDR1 SGHRS and CDR2 YFSETQ. The CDR3 runs 14 residues. The chain's CDR3 is CASSLGLNVGELFF. DNA for the CDR3: TGCGCCAGCAGCTTAGGGCTGAATGTCGGGGAGCTGTTTTTT.

Notes on this clonotype: The CDR3 carries no conserved terminal phenylalanine or tryptophan, so it likely arises from a read error. This chain uses TRBV24-1 with TRBJ1-1; D perhaps matches TRBD1 (5 bases). V gave up 5 bases and J gave up 7 bases, with 16 bases separating them. CDR1 KGHDR and CDR2 SFDVKD come from the germline V gene. The CDR3 length is 14 residues. Here the CDR3 DNA reads TGTGCCACCAGTGTTGCGGGACGGGAGGATGAAGCTTTCCTT. Protein product: CATSVAGREDEAFL.

In regard to this clonotype: A read error may be the cause here, since a much bigger clone is one base away. The CDR3: CSAVDSFNYGYSF. The CDR3 DNA follows: TGCAGCGCCGTGGACAGCTTTAACTATGGCTACTCCTTC. The gene calls are TRBV29-1 and TRBJ1-2, with D possibly TRBD1 on 6 matching bases. The CDR3 has 13 amino acids. CDR1 is SQVTM, CDR2 ANQGSEA, per germline. Together with reference TRBV29-1 and TRBJ1-2, the CDR3 gives the full variable domain: SAVISQKPSRDICQRGTSLTIQCQVDSQVTMMFWYRQQPGQSLTLIATANQGSEATYESGFVIDKFPISRPNLTFSTLTVSNMSPEDSSIYLCSAVDSFNYGYSFGSGTRLTVV.

This clonotype was seen many times. V usage is TRBV5-1 and J usage is TRBJ2-7; a weak D match, TRBD2 (5 bases). The CDR3 covers 13 residues. Germline CDR1 and CDR2: SGHRS and YFSETQ. V lost 7 bases to trimming and J lost 6 bases, with 17 bases between them. The CDR3 loop reads CASAAGARGEQYF. The CDR3 DNA reads TGCGCCAGCGCCGCCGGAGCCCGGGGCGAGCAGTACTTC.

This clonotype was counted at least ten times. The J gene is TRBJ2-5, the V gene TRBV20-1; 11 bases map to TRBD2. Germline V gives CDR1 DFQATT, CDR2 SNEGSKA (reference sequence). This CDR3 comprises 17 residues. Germline trimming cut 7 bases from V and 3 bases from J; bases unmatched to any gene: 16. For the CDR3, the DNA is TGCAGTGTGGATAGCGGGAGGGCCGGGGGACCCGAAGAGACCCAGTACTTC. Translation gives CSVDSGRAGGPEETQYF.

This clonotype was counted at least ten times. The chain recombines TRBV6-2 or TRBV6-3 with TRBJ1-2; D might be TRBD1 (6 bases). Germline-derived CDR1 and CDR2 are MNHEY and SVGEGT. This CDR3 contains 14 residues. V was pared by 0 bases and J by 8 bases, with 13 bases between. The CDR3 loop reads CASSYSGTSSGYTF. The CDR3 DNA follows: TGTGCCAGCAGTTACTCCGGGACATCTTCCGGCTACACCTTC.

This clonotype was seen ten or more times. J is TRBJ2-2 and V is TRBV7-9, with 7 bases lining up with TRBD2. Germline V CDR1 and CDR2: SEHNR, FQNEAQ (reference sequence). V gave up 7 bases and J gave up 2 bases; unmatched junction bases: 7. The CDR3 totals 15 residues. CDR3 amino acids: CASIRRGLNTGELFF. The CDR3 coding sequence is TGTGCCAGCATCCGGAGGGGACTAAACACCGGGGAGCTGTTTTTT.

This clonotype has a count of ten or more. The CDR3 DNA is TGCAGCTCAGGACTAGCGGGAGGGCATGAGCAGTTCTTC. Its protein product is CSSGLAGGHEQFF. The chain recombines TRBV29-1 with TRBJ2-1, with 15 bases aligning to TRBD2. The germline CDR1 and CDR2 sequences are SQVTM and ANQGSEA. CDR3 length equals 13 residues. V lost 8 bases to trimming and J lost 8 bases; unmatched junction nucleotides: 4.

This clonotype has at least ten counts. The CDR3 DNA sequence: TGTGCCAGCAGCTTAGCCCCCGCGTGGCTAGTGGGAGTAGGGAGCTCCTACGAGCAGTACTTC. Its protein is CASSLAPAWLVGVGSSYEQYF. The gene calls are TRBV7-8 and TRBJ2-7; TRBD2 might be the D (5 bases). The CDR3 has 21 amino acids. Germline V gene data show CDR1 as SGHVS and CDR2 as FQNEAQ. The ends were cut back, 0 bases at V and 0 bases at J, with 27 bases in the middle.

This chain joins TRBV30 and TRBJ1-5; tentatively, D is TRBD1 (5 bases). The CDR3 is 16 residues long. The V end was cut by 0 bases, the J end by 5 bases, with 17 bases between. Germline CDR1 and CDR2: GTSNPN and SVGIG (reference sequence). The CDR3 region has the DNA TGTGCCTGGAGTGTAAGTGGACAAGGGAGTCATCAGCCCCAGCATTTT. Protein product: CAWSVSGQGSHQPQHF.

This rearrangement joins TRBV2 to TRBJ2-4; 13 bases are a match to TRBD2. The germline gives CDR1 SNHLY, CDR2 FYNNEI. The CDR3 spans 17 residues. With 3 bases clipped from V and 6 bases from J, the junction kept 8 bases outside the gene matches. The CDR3 DNA reads TGTGCCAGCAGTGAGGGACTAGCGGGAAGGTCCGGAAACATTCAGTACTTC. Its protein product is CASSEGLAGRSGNIQYF. Full variable domain (remainder filled in from reference TRBV2 and TRBJ2-4): EPEVTQTPSHQVTQMGQEVILRCVPISNHLYFYWYRQILGQKVEFLVSFYNNEISEKSEIFDDQFSVERPDGSNFTLKIRSTKLEDSAMYFCASSEGLAGRSGNIQYFGAGTRLSVL.

This clonotype was recorded many times. The chain employs TRBV11-2 and TRBJ2-7, with 11 bases matching TRBD2. The germline V gene has CDR1 SGHAT and CDR2 FQNNGV. V lost 5 bases to trimming and J lost 3 bases; unmatched junction nucleotides: 6. CDR3 length: 15 amino acids. The CDR3 region has the DNA TGTGCCAGCAGCCCTCTGACTAGCGGGATCTACGAGCAGTACTTC. Amino acid sequence: CASSPLTSGIYEQYF.

This clonotype was counted at least ten times. The chain is built from TRBV20-1 and TRBJ2-7, with D possibly called TRBD1 or TRBD2 (5 bases each). CDR1 and CDR2 (germline): DFQATT, SNEGSKA (reference sequence). The CDR3 sequence is 14 residues long. V was trimmed by 3 bases and J by 5 bases, leaving 17 bases between them. CDR3 region: CSASSRGSVHEQYF. The DNA of the CDR3 is TGCAGTGCTAGTAGTAGGGGTAGCGTCCACGAGCAGTACTTC.

The sample holds many counts of this clonotype. CDR3 sequence reads: CASRDMMDSTNQPQHF. The CDR3 DNA is TGTGCCAGCAGGGACATGATGGACAGCACCAATCAGCCCCAGCATTTT. V is TRBV6-1 and J is TRBJ1-5; a possible D gene is TRBD1 (6 bases). Trimming removed 6 bases from V and 3 bases from J, with 18 bases in between. This CDR3 region has 16 residues. Germline CDR1 MNHNS, CDR2 SASEGT.

The sample holds many counts of this clonotype. V gene TRBV20-1 combines with J gene TRBJ2-5, with 7 bases fitting TRBD1. Germline V gene sequence: CDR1 DFQATT, CDR2 SNEGSKA (reference sequence). V was clipped by 6 bases and J by 4 bases; unmatched bases: 5. CDR3 length: 12 amino acids. The CDR3 sequence is CSASRQGETQYF. The CDR3 coding sequence is TGCAGTGCCTCAAGACAGGGAGAGACCCAGTACTTC.

Ten or more counts support this clonotype. CDR3: CASSEAEVGELFF. CDR3 DNA: TGTGCCAGCAGTGAGGCCGAAGTCGGGGAGCTGTTTTTT. This chain connects TRBV25-1 to TRBJ2-2; D gene unclear. Germline CDR1 is MGHDK and CDR2 is SYGVNS. The CDR3 consists of 13 residues. V lost 3 bases and J lost 7, with 9 bases in between. Complete variable domain (other parts from reference TRBV25-1 and TRBJ2-2): EADIYQTPRYLVIGTGKKITLECSQTMGHDKMYWYQQDPGMELHLIHYSYGVNSTEKGDLSSESTVSRIRTEHFPLTLESARPSHTSQYLCASSEAEVGELFFGEGSRLTVL.

This clonotype was detected only a few times. The chain uses TRBV4-3 and TRBJ2-5; TRBD2 agrees at 8 bases. Germline V lookup: CDR1 LGHNA, CDR2 YSLEER. Trimming at V came to 4 bases and at J to 4 bases, leaving 8 bases not matched to a gene. The CDR3 sequence is 15 residues long. For the CDR3, the DNA is TGCGCCAGCAGCCCAAGCGGGAGCGGAGGAGAGACCCAGTACTTC. This gives the protein CASSPSGSGGETQYF.